This T cell receptor (beta chain) was retrieved from a study of cytomegalovirus exposure and HLA in healthy donors. Study in general: Most genotyped donors, approximately 77% of more than 300, had Caucasian-associated genetic ancestry.

Study observations and caveats: A later analysis reportedly found that, within productive TCRs, an Asian-associated ancestry cluster had fewer N-insertions than the mean observed across the roughly 700 donors.

Only one count was recorded for this clone. As yet, its antigen is unknown. In the PCR, 60 Vbeta and 13 Jbeta primers were used. Profiled with immunoSEQ multiplex PCR; TCRdb holds only in-frame clones, not every one. This table holds roughly 96,000 clones, about 70% found once. This CDR3 has 15 amino acids. In germline, CDR1 is SGHRS, CDR2 YFSETQ. Between the trimmed V and J ends, which lost 0 bases and 1 base, there was a span of 10 bases. What was sequenced was PBMCs. V gene TRBV5-1 combines with J gene TRBJ1-1; D remains unclear. The receptor comes from a woman aged 70-85 years in good health and CMV-seropositive. The CDR3 spells CASSLEVGRNTEAFF. CDR3 in DNA: TGCGCCAGCAGCTTGGAGGTAGGGAGGAACACTGAAGCTTTCTTT.